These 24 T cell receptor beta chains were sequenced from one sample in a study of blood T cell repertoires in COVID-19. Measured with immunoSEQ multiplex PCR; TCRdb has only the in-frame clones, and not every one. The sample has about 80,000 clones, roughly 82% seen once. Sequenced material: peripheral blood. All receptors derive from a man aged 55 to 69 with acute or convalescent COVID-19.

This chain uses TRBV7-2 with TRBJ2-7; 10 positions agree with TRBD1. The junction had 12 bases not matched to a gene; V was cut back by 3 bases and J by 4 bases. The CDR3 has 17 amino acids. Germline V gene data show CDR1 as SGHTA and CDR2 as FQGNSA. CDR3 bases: TGTGCCAGCAGCTTGACAGGGGGCGCCCCCGCTAGATACGAGCAGTACTTC. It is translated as CASSLTGGAPARYEQYF.

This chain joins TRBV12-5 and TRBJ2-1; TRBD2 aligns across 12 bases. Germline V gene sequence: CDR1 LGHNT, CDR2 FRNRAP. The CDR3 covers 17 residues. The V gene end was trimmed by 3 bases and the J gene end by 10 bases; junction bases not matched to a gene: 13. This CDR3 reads CASGFPPSGGAPREQFF. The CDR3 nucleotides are TGTGCTAGTGGTTTCCCACCTAGCGGGGGGGCACCACGGGAGCAGTTCTTC. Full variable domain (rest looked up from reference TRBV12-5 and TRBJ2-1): DARVTQTPRHKVTEMGQEVTMRCQPILGHNTVFWYRQTMMQGLELLAYFRNRAPLDDSGMPKDRFSAEMPDATLATLKIQPSEPRDSAVYFCASGFPPSGGAPREQFFGPGTRLTVL.

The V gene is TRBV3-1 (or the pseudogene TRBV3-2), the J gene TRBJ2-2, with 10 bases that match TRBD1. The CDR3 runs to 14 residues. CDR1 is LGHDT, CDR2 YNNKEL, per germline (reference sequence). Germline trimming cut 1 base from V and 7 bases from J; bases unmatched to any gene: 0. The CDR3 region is CASSQGTGGGELFF. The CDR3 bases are TGTGCCAGCAGCCAAGGGACAGGGGGCGGGGAGCTGTTTTTT.

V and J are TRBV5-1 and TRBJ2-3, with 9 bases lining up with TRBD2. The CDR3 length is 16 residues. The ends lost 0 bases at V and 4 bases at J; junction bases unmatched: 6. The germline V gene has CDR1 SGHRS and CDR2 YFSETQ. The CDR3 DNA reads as TGCGCCAGCAGCTTGGCCGGGGCGGGGGGGCCAGATACGCAGTATTTT. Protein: CASSLAGAGGPDTQYF.

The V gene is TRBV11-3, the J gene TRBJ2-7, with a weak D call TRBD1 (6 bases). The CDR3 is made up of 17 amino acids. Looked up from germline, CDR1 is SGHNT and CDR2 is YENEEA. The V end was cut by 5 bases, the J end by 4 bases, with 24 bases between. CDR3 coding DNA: TGTGCCAGCAGCCTAGGAAGTTGGGGGCGCGAATCATACGAGCAGTACTTC. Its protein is CASSLGSWGRESYEQYF.

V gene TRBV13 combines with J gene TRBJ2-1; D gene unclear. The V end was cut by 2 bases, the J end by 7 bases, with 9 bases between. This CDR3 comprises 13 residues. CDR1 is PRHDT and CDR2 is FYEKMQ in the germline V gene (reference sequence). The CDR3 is CASSLFPGNEQFF. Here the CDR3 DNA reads TGTGCCAGCAGCTTATTTCCAGGTAATGAGCAGTTCTTC.

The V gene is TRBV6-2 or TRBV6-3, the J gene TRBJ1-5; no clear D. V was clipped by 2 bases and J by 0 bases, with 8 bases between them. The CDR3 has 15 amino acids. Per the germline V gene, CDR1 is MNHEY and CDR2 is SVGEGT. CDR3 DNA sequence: TGTGCCAGCAGTTACCTACAGAATAGCAATCAGCCCCAGCATTTT. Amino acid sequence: CASSYLQNSNQPQHF.

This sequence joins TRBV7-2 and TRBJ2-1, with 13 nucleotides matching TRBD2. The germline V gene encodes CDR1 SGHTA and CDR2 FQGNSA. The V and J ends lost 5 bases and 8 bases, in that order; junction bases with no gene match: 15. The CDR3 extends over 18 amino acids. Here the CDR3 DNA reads TGTGCCAGCAGCCCCTACTGGGATACTAGCGGGAGGGAACATGAGCAGTTCTTC. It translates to CASSPYWDTSGREHEQFF.

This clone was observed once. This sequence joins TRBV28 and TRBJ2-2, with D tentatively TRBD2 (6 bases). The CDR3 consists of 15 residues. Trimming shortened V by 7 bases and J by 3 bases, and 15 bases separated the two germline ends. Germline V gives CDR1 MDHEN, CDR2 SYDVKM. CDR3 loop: CASIARSGYTGELFF. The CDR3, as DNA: TGTGCCAGCATCGCCCGGAGCGGGTACACCGGGGAGCTGTTTTTT.

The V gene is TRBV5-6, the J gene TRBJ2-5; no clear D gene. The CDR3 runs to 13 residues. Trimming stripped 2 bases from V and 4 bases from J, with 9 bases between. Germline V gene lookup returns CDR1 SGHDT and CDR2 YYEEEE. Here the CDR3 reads CASSLVRPETQYF. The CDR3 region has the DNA TGTGCCAGCAGCTTAGTGAGGCCAGAGACCCAGTACTTC.

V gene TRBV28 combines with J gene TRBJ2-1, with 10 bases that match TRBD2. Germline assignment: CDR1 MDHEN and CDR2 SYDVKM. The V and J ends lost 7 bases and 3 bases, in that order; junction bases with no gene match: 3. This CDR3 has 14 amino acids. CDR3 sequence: CASKLAGDYNEQFF. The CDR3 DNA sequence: TGTGCCAGCAAGCTAGCGGGGGACTACAATGAGCAGTTCTTC.

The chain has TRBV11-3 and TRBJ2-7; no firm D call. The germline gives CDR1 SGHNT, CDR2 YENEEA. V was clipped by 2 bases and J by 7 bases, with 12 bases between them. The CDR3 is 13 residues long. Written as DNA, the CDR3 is TGTGCCAGCAGCTTAACCGGAGCCCGGGAGCAGTACTTC. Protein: CASSLTGAREQYF.

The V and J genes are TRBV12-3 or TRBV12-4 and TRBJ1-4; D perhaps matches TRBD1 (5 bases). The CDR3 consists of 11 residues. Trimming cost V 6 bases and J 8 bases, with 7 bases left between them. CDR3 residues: CASSRTEKLFF. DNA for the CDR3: TGTGCCAGCAGCAGGACAGAAAAACTGTTTTTT.

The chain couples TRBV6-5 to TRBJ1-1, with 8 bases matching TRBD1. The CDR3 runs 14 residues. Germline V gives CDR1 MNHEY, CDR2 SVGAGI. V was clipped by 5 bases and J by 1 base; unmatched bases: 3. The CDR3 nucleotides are TGTGCCAGCAGTAGACAGGGGACGAACACTGAAGCTTTCTTT. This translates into CASSRQGTNTEAFF.

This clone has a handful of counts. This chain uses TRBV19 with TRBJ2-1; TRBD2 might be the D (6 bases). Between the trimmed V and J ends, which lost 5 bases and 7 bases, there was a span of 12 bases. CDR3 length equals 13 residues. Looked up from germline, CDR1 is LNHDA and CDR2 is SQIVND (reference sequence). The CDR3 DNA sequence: TGTGCCAGTAGTGGAGGGAGTAGGAATGAGCAGTTCTTC. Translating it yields CASSGGSRNEQFF.

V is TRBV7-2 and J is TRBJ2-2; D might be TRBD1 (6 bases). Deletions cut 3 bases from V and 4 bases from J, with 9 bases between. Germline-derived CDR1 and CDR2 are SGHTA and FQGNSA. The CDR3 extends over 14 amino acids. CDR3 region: CASSLRGTTGELFF. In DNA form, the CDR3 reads TGTGCCAGCAGCTTGAGGGGGACCACCGGGGAGCTGTTTTTT. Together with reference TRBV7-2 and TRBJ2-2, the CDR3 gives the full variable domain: GAGVSQSPSNKVTEKGKDVELRCDPISGHTALYWYRQSLGQGLEFLIYFQGNSAPDKSGLPSDRFSAERTGGSVSTLTIQRTQQEDSAVYLCASSLRGTTGELFFGEGSRLTVL.

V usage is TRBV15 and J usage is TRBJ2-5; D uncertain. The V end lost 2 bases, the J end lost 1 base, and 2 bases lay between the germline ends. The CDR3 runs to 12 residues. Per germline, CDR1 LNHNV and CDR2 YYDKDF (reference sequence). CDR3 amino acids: CATSRLQETQYF. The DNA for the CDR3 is TGTGCCACCAGCAGACTCCAAGAGACCCAGTACTTC.

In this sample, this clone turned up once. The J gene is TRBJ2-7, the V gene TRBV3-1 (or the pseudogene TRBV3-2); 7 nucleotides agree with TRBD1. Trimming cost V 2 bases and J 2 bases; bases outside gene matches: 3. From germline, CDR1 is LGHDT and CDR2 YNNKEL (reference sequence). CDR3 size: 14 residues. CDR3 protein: CASSQWDRPYEQYF. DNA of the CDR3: TGTGCCAGCAGCCAATGGGACAGACCCTACGAGCAGTACTTC.

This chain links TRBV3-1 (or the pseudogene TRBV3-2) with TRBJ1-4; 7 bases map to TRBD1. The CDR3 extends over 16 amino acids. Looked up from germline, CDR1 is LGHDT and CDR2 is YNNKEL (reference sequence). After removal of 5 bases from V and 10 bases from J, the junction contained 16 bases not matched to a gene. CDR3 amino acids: CASSEYYGTETGKLFF. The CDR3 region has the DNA TGTGCCAGCAGCGAGTATTACGGGACAGAGACGGGAAAACTGTTTTTT.

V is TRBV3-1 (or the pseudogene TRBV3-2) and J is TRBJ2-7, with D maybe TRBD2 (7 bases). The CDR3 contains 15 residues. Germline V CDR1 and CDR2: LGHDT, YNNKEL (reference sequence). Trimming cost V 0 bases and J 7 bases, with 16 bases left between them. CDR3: CASSQDGRGAGEQYF. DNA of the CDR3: TGTGCCAGCAGCCAAGACGGCAGGGGAGCGGGGGAGCAGTACTTC.

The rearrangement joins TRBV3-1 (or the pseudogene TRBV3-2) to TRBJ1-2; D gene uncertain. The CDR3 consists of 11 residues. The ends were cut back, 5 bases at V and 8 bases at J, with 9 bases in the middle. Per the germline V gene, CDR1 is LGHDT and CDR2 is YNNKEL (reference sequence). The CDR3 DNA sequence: TGTGCCAGCAGCGGACGCGGGGGCTACACCTTC. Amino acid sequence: CASSGRGGYTF.

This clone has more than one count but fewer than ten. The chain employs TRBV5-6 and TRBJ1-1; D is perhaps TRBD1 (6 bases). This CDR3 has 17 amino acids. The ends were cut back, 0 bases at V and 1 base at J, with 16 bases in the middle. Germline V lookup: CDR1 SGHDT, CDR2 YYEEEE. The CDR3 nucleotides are TGTGCCAGCAGCTTGGCTCTGGGGGTACAGGGGAACACTGAAGCTTTCTTT. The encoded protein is CASSLALGVQGNTEAFF.

In DNA, the CDR3 is TGTGCCAGCTCTCCCGGGACAAACAATCAGCCCCAGCATTTT. Translated: CASSPGTNNQPQHF. The V and J genes are TRBV18 and TRBJ1-5, with D possibly matching TRBD1 (6 bases). Germline V gene lookup returns CDR1 KGHSH and CDR2 LQKENI. Trimming stripped 6 bases from V and 3 bases from J, with 12 bases between. CDR3 length: 14 residues.

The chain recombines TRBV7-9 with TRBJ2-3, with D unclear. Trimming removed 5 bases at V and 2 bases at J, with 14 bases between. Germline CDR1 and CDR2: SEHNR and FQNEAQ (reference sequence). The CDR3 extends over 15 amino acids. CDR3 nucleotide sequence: TGTGCCAGCAGCCCCAAAACGCGGCTCACAGATACGCAGTATTTT. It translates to CASSPKTRLTDTQYF.